The 28 T cell receptor beta chains reported below all come from one sample, sequenced in a study of blood T cell repertoires in COVID-19. Repertoires were generated with immunoSEQ multiplex PCR, while TCRdb's copy carries only in-frame clones and drops some. The repertoire includes about 140,000 clones, around 85% of them detected once, and more than 5% sits in the top ten. Sequencing was done on a sample of peripheral blood. These TCRs come from a human donor in a cohort sampled during active COVID-19.

The chain carries TRBV4-2 and TRBJ2-7; TRBD2 matches 12 bases. J was trimmed by 3 bases and V by 2 bases; bases with no gene match: 5. This CDR3 is built from 16 residues. Germline-derived CDR1 and CDR2 are LGHNA and YNFKEQ. CDR3 DNA: TGTGCCAGCAGCCAACCGACTAGCGGGGGAGTCTACGAGCAGTACTTC. This translates into CASSQPTSGGVYEQYF.

The rearrangement links TRBV30 to TRBJ1-2; 7 bases map to TRBD1. The CDR3 is made up of 13 amino acids. Unmatched junction bases numbered 3, after V lost 2 bases and J lost 3 bases. CDR1 and CDR2 from the germline V gene are GTSNPN and SVGIG (reference sequence). The CDR3 sequence is CAWSTGAHYGYTF. CDR3 nucleotide sequence: TGTGCCTGGAGTACAGGGGCCCACTATGGCTACACCTTC. Full variable domain (missing parts from reference TRBV30 and TRBJ1-2): SQTIHQWPATLVQPVGSPLSLECTVEGTSNPNLYWYRQAAGRGLQLLFYSVGIGQISSEVPQNLSASRPQDRQFILSSKKLLLSDSGFYLCAWSTGAHYGYTFGSGTRLTVV.

The chain recombines TRBV30 with TRBJ2-1; a weak D match, TRBD2 (6 bases). From germline, CDR1 is GTSNPN and CDR2 SVGIG (reference sequence). The CDR3 sequence is 14 residues long. Trimming stripped 2 bases from V and 2 bases from J, with 10 bases between. CDR3 sequence (DNA): TGTGCCTGGAGTAAGTCGGGAGCCTACAATGAGCAGTTCTTC. It yields the protein CAWSKSGAYNEQFF.

The V and J genes are TRBV9 and TRBJ2-7; 8 bases are a match to TRBD1. J lost 0 bases, V lost 3 bases, and 5 bases had no gene match. The V gene's germline CDR1 is SGDLS and CDR2 YYNGEE. The CDR3 consists of 15 residues. The CDR3 nucleotides read TGTGCCAGCAGCGGGGGACAGGCGAGCTCCTACGAGCAGTACTTC. The encoded protein is CASSGGQASSYEQYF.

This clone showed up just once. The rearrangement joins TRBV11-3 to TRBJ1-1; 7 bases align to TRBD1. Germline V gene sequence: CDR1 SGHNT, CDR2 YENEEA. With 5 bases clipped from V and 3 bases from J, the junction kept 3 bases outside the gene matches. The CDR3 runs 13 residues. The CDR3 is CASSPGGYTEAFF. CDR3 nucleotide sequence: TGTGCCAGCAGCCCAGGGGGGTACACTGAAGCTTTCTTT.

The J gene is TRBJ2-1, the V gene TRBV7-3; 8 nucleotides agree with TRBD2. This CDR3 comprises 16 residues. Germline-derived CDR1 and CDR2 are SGHTA and FQGTGA. V was pared by 5 bases and J by 4 bases, with 10 bases of the junction left unmatched. In nucleotides, the CDR3 is TGTGCCAGCAGCGATGTATCTAGCGGGCCTTACAATGAGCAGTTCTTC. It encodes CASSDVSSGPYNEQFF. The complete variable domain, with remaining parts taken from reference TRBV7-3 and TRBJ2-1, reads GAGVSQTPSNKVTEKGKYVELRCDPISGHTALYWYRQSLGQGPEFLIYFQGTGAADDSGLPNDRFFAVRPEGSVSTLKIQRTERGDSAVYLCASSDVSSGPYNEQFFGPGTRLTVL.

The chain has TRBV27 and TRBJ2-2; no firm D call. CDR3 length: 14 amino acids. V was clipped by 5 bases and J by 4 bases, with 11 bases between them. The germline V gene has CDR1 MNHEY and CDR2 SMNVEV (reference sequence). CDR3 residues: CASSHQSGTGELFF. The CDR3 DNA reads as TGTGCCAGCAGTCACCAATCCGGCACCGGGGAGCTGTTTTTT.

The chain joins TRBV11-2 to TRBJ2-5, with 9 bases lining up with TRBD1. Germline V gives CDR1 SGHAT, CDR2 FQNNGV. The CDR3 is made up of 14 amino acids. After removal of 5 bases from V and 1 base from J, the junction contained 2 bases not matched to a gene. CDR3 bases: TGTGCCAGCAGCCCGACAGGGGGCCAAGAGACCCAGTACTTC. It encodes CASSPTGGQETQYF.

This clone was observed a few times. The chain is built from TRBV5-4 and TRBJ2-5; 11 positions agree with TRBD2. Germline-derived CDR1 and CDR2 are SGHNT and YYREEE (reference sequence). Trimming cost V 1 base and J 5 bases; bases outside gene matches: 4. The CDR3 contains 15 residues. CDR3 residues: CASSLLAGGGETQYF. The CDR3 DNA reads as TGTGCCAGCAGCTTGCTAGCGGGGGGCGGGGAGACCCAGTACTTC. Complete variable domain (other parts from reference TRBV5-4 and TRBJ2-5): ETGVTQSPTHLIKTRGQQVTLRCSSQSGHNTVSWYQQALGQGPQFIFQYYREEENGRGNFPPRFSGLQFPNYSSELNVNALELDDSALYLCASSLLAGGGETQYFGPGTRLLVL.

The rearrangement links TRBV27 to TRBJ1-1; perhaps TRBD1 as D (5 bases). V was trimmed by 1 base and J by 4 bases, leaving 7 bases between them. Germline lookup yields CDR1 MNHEY and CDR2 SMNVEV (reference sequence). CDR3 length: 13 amino acids. The CDR3 DNA sequence: TGTGCCAGCAGTTTATACGGGGGCACTGAAGCTTTCTTT. Protein sequence: CASSLYGGTEAFF.

CDR3: CASREAGTGDTQYF. The CDR3 DNA is TGTGCCAGCAGGGAAGCAGGGACTGGAGATACGCAGTATTTT. The chain joins TRBV5-6 to TRBJ2-3, with D tentatively TRBD2 (6 bases). The V end lost 5 bases, the J end lost 5 bases, and 15 bases lay between the germline ends. This CDR3 is built from 14 residues. Per the germline V gene, CDR1 is SGHDT and CDR2 is YYEEEE.

The rearrangement uses TRBV27 and TRBJ1-3; D gene unclear. Germline loops: CDR1 MNHEY, CDR2 SMNVEV (reference sequence). The V end lost 8 bases, the J end lost 1 base, and 6 bases lay between the germline ends. CDR3 length equals 12 residues. The CDR3 protein is CASGRSGNTIYF. The DNA of the CDR3 is TGTGCCAGCGGGAGGTCTGGAAACACCATATATTTT.

V is TRBV7-2 and J is TRBJ2-7; TRBD1 matches at 8 bases. CDR1 is SGHTA, CDR2 FQGNSA, per germline. Trimming at V came to 4 bases and at J to 13 bases, leaving 15 bases not matched to a gene. The CDR3 runs 14 residues. The CDR3 sequence is CASSSPGAGTGVYF. In nucleotides, the CDR3 is TGTGCCAGCAGCTCCCCAGGGGCGGGGACAGGCGTATACTTC.

V and J are TRBV18 and TRBJ1-5; 8 bases are a match to TRBD1. With 6 bases clipped from V and 6 bases from J, the junction kept 13 bases outside the gene matches. CDR3 length equals 16 residues. The germline CDR1 and CDR2 sequences are KGHSH and LQKENI. The CDR3 loop reads CASSTTPRGLGQPQHF. The CDR3, as DNA: TGTGCCAGCTCCACGACCCCCAGGGGGCTAGGTCAGCCCCAGCATTTT.

The rearrangement uses TRBV28 and TRBJ2-7, with 8 positions matching TRBD1. J gave up 12 bases and V 3 bases, and 19 bases lay outside the gene matches. Germline assignment: CDR1 MDHEN and CDR2 SYDVKM. CDR3 length equals 16 residues. The CDR3 DNA sequence: TGTGCCAGCAGTTTGGGCAGACAGGGGCCCCCTCCACGGGGGTACTTC. It yields the protein CASSLGRQGPPPRGYF.

J is TRBJ1-2 and V is TRBV5-5, with 7 positions matching TRBD1. With 0 bases clipped from V and 8 bases from J, the junction kept 7 bases outside the gene matches. The length of the CDR3 is 14 residues. Germline loops: CDR1 SGHKS, CDR2 YYEKEE (reference sequence). The CDR3 protein is CASSLGQGWRGYTF. The CDR3 DNA reads as TGTGCCAGCAGCTTGGGACAGGGTTGGCGCGGCTACACCTTC.

About this clone: Its ends do not fully match the called genes, so a read error is possible. V usage is TRBV5-8 and J usage is TRBJ2-1, with D unresolved. Germline CDR1 and CDR2: SGHTS and YDEGEE. This CDR3 has 13 amino acids. CDR3 nucleotide sequence: TGTGCCAGCAGCTCCACAAGGTACAGTGAGCAGTTCTTC. Residues: CASSSTRYSEQFF. Variable domain in full (rest from reference TRBV5-8 and TRBJ2-1): EAGVTQSPTHLIKTRGQQATLRCSPISGHTSVYWYQQALGLGLQFLLWYDEGEERNRGNFPPRFSGRQFPNYSSELNVNALELEDSALYLCASSSTRYSEQFFGPGTRLTVL.

This rearrangement joins TRBV6-5 to TRBJ2-7; 11 bases line up with TRBD2. With V trimmed by 6 bases and J by 2 bases, 3 bases remained unmatched. The V gene's germline CDR1 is MNHEY and CDR2 SVGAGI. The CDR3 is made up of 14 amino acids. Here the CDR3 DNA reads TGTGCCAGCAGCGGACTAGCGGGTCCCTACGAGCAGTACTTC. It codes for CASSGLAGPYEQYF.

This clone is a singleton in its sample. The chain links TRBV19 to TRBJ1-1; TRBD1 aligns across 9 bases. The trim removed 5 bases at V and 5 bases at J, leaving 3 bases unmatched. The germline V gene has CDR1 LNHDA and CDR2 SQIVND (reference sequence). This CDR3 contains 13 residues. CDR3 sequence (DNA): TGTGCCAGTAGTGGGGACAGGGATACTGAAGCTTTCTTT. It yields the protein CASSGDRDTEAFF.

CDR3 sequence reads: CASTRGQNNSPLHF. CDR3 nucleotide sequence: TGTGCCAGCACAAGGGGGCAGAATAATTCACCCCTCCACTTT. V gene TRBV28 combines with J gene TRBJ1-6, with 7 bases lining up with TRBD1. Germline V gene lookup returns CDR1 MDHEN and CDR2 SYDVKM. The CDR3 runs 14 residues. J gave up 5 bases and V 7 bases, and 5 bases lay outside the gene matches.

J is TRBJ1-1 and V is TRBV19, with D unresolved. The CDR3 is 12 amino acids. Trimming pared 6 bases from V and 0 bases from J, leaving 5 bases between. CDR1 is LNHDA, CDR2 SQIVND, per germline (reference sequence). The DNA for the CDR3 is TGTGCCAGTAGCCGGGTGAACACTGAAGCTTTCTTT. As protein: CASSRVNTEAFF. Drawing the rest from reference TRBV19 and TRBJ1-1, the complete variable domain is DGGITQSPKYLFRKEGQNVTLSCEQNLNHDAMYWYRQDPGQGLRLIYYSQIVNDFQKGDIAEGYSVSREKKESFPLTVTSAQKNPTAFYLCASSRVNTEAFFGQGTRLTVV.

The chain has TRBV4-1 and TRBJ1-6; D is ambiguous. The germline V gene has CDR1 MGHRA and CDR2 YSYEKL. The length of the CDR3 is 16 residues. V was clipped by 1 base and J by 9 bases, with 16 bases between them. CDR3 bases: TGCGCCAGCAGCCAAGTTCGTTCTTTTGAGGGTTCACCCCTCCACTTT. Translated, it gives CASSQVRSFEGSPLHF.

This sequence joins TRBV25-1 and TRBJ1-1; D gene unclear. V shed 3 bases and J shed 3 bases, with 8 bases lying between them. This CDR3 is 13 amino acids long. Germline-derived CDR1 and CDR2 are MGHDK and SYGVNS. CDR3 bases: TGTGCCAGCAGTGACAGTCAACACACTGAAGCTTTCTTT. Translation: CASSDSQHTEAFF.

The chain joins TRBV6-5 to TRBJ1-5; D unresolved. CDR3 length equals 13 residues. Germline CDR1 reads MNHEY; CDR2 reads SVGAGI. Trimming took 8 bases from V and 2 from J, leaving 10 bases between them. CDR3 region: CASAPRGNQPQHF. CDR3 nucleotide sequence: TGTGCCAGCGCCCCGCGGGGCAATCAGCCCCAGCATTTT.

CDR3 in amino acids: CASSFGDRGAGTQYF. For the CDR3, the DNA is TGTGCCAGCAGTTTTGGGGACAGGGGCGCTGGTACGCAGTATTTT. This rearrangement joins TRBV28 to TRBJ2-3, with 10 bases aligning to TRBD1. The CDR3 is 15 residues long. V lost 3 bases to trimming and J lost 8 bases; unmatched junction nucleotides: 8. Looked up from germline, CDR1 is MDHEN and CDR2 is SYDVKM.

This clone was seen a few times. The V gene is TRBV3-1 (or the pseudogene TRBV3-2), the J gene TRBJ1-1; D unresolved. V was clipped by 2 bases and J by 1 base, with 8 bases between them. CDR3 length: 14 residues. From germline, CDR1 is LGHDT and CDR2 YNNKEL (reference sequence). CDR3: CASSQHGENTEAFF. The CDR3 DNA reads as TGTGCCAGCAGCCAACACGGAGAGAACACTGAAGCTTTCTTT.

The chain joins TRBV6-4 to TRBJ2-2; D is possibly TRBD2 (5 bases). Germline loops: CDR1 MRHNA, CDR2 SNTAGT. The ends were cut back, 6 bases at V and 6 bases at J, with 20 bases in the middle. The CDR3 contains 16 residues. CDR3 nucleotide sequence: TGTGCCAGCAGGCTTATTGCGGGCCCCGGGCCCGGGGAGCTGTTTTTT. It translates to CASRLIAGPGPGELFF.

The chain has TRBV4-1 and TRBJ2-4, with a weak D call TRBD2 (6 bases). CDR1 is MGHRA, CDR2 YSYEKL, per germline. The CDR3 is 18 residues long. Trimming took off 1 base at V and 2 bases at J, with 18 bases between the two ends. The CDR3 reads CASSQGRAGGASKNIQYF. CDR3 nucleotides: TGCGCCAGCAGCCAAGGCCGGGCTGGAGGGGCATCCAAAAACATTCAGTACTTC.